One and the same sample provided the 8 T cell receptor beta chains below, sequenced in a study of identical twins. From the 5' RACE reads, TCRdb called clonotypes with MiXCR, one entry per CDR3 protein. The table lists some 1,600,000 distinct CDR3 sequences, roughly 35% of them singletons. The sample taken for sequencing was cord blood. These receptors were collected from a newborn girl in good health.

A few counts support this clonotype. This CDR3 reads CASSQLASGRPGNEQFF. In nucleotides, the CDR3 is TGCGCCAGCAGCCAATTGGCTAGCGGGAGGCCGGGAAATGAGCAGTTCTTC. The chain couples TRBV4-1 to TRBJ2-1; 11 bases agree with TRBD2. This CDR3 comprises 17 residues. Germline V gene data show CDR1 as MGHRA and CDR2 as YSYEKL. Trimming took 2 bases from V and 7 from J; bases not matched to a gene: 10.

In DNA, the CDR3 is TGTGCCAGCAGTTCGTCCGGGACTAGCGGCTTCAATGAGCAGTTCTTC. This codes for CASSSSGTSGFNEQFF. The chain has TRBV28 and TRBJ2-1; 11 bases agree with TRBD2. The CDR3 totals 16 residues. Trimming at V came to 4 bases and at J to 6 bases, leaving 8 bases not matched to a gene. Germline assignment: CDR1 MDHEN and CDR2 SYDVKM. Complete variable domain (other parts from reference TRBV28 and TRBJ2-1): DVKVTQSSRYLVKRTGEKVFLECVQDMDHENMFWYRQDPGLGLRLIYFSYDVKMKEKGDIPEGYSVSREKKERFSLILESASTNQTSMYLCASSSSGTSGFNEQFFGPGTRLTVL.

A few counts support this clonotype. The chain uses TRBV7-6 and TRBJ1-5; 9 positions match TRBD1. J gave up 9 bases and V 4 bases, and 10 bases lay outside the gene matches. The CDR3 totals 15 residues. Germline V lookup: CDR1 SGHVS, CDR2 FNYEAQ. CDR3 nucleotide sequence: TGTGCCAGCAGCTACGGACAGGGGCCTGGCTCGCCCCAGCATTTT. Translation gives CASSYGQGPGSPQHF.

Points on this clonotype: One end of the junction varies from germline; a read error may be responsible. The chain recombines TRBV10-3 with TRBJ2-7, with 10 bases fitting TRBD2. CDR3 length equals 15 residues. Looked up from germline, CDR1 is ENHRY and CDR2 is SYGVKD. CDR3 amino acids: CAIGESAGGTYEQYF. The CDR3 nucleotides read TGTGCCATCGGTGAGTCAGCGGGAGGGACCTACGAGCAGTACTTC.

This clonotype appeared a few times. CDR3 nucleotide sequence: TGTGCCACTACCGGGGGGGCCAAAAACATTCAGTACTTC. Translated: CATTGGAKNIQYF. The gene calls are TRBV5-4 and TRBJ2-4; TRBD2 matches at 7 bases. J gave up 1 base and V 9 bases, and 4 bases lay outside the gene matches. CDR3 length: 13 residues. Germline CDR1 and CDR2: SGHNT and YYREEE (reference sequence). Full variable domain (remainder filled in from reference TRBV5-4 and TRBJ2-4): ETGVTQSPTHLIKTRGQQVTLRCSSQSGHNTVSWYQQALGQGPQFIFQYYREEENGRGNFPPRFSGLQFPNYSSELNVNALELDDSALYLCATTGGAKNIQYFGAGTRLSVL.

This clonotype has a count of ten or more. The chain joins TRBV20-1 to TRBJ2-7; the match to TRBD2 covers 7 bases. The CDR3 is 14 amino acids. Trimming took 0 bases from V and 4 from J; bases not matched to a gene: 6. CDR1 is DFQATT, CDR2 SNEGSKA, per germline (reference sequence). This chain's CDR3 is CSARDPSGSYEQYF. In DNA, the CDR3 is TGCAGTGCTAGAGATCCTAGCGGATCTTACGAGCAGTACTTC.

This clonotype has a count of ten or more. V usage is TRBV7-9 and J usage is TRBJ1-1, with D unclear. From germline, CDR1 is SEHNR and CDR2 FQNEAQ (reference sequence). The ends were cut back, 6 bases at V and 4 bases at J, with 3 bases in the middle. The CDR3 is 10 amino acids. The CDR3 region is CASSGTEAFF. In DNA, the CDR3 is TGTGCCAGCAGTGGCACTGAAGCTTTCTTT.

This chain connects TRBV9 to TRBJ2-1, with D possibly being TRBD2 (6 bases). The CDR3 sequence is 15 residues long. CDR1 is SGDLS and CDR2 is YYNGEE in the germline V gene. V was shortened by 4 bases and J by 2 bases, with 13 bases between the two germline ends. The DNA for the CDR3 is TGTGCCAGCAGCCCCCGGATAGCGGCCTACAATGAGCAGTTCTTC. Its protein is CASSPRIAAYNEQFF.